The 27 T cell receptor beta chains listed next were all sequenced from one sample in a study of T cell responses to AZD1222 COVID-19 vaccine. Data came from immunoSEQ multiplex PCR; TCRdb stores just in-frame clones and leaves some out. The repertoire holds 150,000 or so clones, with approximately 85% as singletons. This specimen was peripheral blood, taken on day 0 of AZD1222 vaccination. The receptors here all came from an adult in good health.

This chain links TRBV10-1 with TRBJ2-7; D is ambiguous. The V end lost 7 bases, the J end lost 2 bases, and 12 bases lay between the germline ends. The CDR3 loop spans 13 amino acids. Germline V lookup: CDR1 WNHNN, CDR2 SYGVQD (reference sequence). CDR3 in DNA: TGCGCCAGCATTCTCACCCCCCCCTACGAGCAGTACTTC. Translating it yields CASILTPPYEQYF.

The CDR3 spells CASSALAGTAANTGELFF. CDR3 bases: TGTGCCAGCAGTGCCCTAGCCGGGACAGCCGCGAACACCGGGGAGCTGTTTTTT. This chain uses TRBV6-1 with TRBJ2-2; 7 bases line up with TRBD1. The CDR3 consists of 18 residues. CDR1 is MNHNS and CDR2 is SASEGT in the germline V gene. The J segment lost 0 bases and the V segment lost 4 bases, leaving 11 bases of the junction unmatched.

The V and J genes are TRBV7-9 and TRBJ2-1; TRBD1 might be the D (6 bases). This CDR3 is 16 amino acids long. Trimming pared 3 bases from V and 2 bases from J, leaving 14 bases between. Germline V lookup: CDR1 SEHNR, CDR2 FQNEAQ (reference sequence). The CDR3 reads CASSFRGHLTYNEQFF. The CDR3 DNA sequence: TGTGCCAGCAGCTTTCGGGGACACCTTACCTACAATGAGCAGTTCTTC.

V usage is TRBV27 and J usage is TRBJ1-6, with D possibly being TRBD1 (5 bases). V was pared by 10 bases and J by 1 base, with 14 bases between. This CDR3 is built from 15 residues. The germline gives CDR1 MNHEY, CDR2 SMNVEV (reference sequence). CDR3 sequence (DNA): TGTGCCACTCTACCTAGGGGTTCCTATAATTCACCCCTCCACTTT. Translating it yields CATLPRGSYNSPLHF.

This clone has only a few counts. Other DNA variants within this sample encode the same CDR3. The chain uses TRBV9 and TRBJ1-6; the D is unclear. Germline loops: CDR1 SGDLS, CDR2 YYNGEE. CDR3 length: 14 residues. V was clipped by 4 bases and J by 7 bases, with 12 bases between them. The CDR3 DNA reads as TGTGCCAGCAGCATCAGACGGGAGAATTCACCCCTCCACTTT. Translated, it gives CASSIRRENSPLHF.

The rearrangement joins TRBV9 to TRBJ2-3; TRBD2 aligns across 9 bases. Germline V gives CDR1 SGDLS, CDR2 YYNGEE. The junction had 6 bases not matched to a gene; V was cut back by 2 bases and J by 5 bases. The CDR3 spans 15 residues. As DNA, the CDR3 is TGTGCCAGCAGCGTCTGGCGGGGGGGCCAAGATACGCAGTATTTT. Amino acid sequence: CASSVWRGGQDTQYF.

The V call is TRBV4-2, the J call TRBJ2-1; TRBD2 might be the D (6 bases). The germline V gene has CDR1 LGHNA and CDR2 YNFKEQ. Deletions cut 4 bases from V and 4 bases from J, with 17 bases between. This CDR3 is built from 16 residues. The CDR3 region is CASSLSASAMYNEQFF. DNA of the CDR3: TGTGCCAGCAGCCTTTCGGCTAGCGCCATGTACAATGAGCAGTTCTTC.

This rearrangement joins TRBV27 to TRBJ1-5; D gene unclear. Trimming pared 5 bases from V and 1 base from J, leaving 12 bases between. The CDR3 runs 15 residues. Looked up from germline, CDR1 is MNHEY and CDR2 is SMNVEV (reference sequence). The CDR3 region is CASSLWAESNQPQHF. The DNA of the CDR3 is TGTGCCAGCAGTCTCTGGGCGGAGAGCAATCAGCCCCAGCATTTT.

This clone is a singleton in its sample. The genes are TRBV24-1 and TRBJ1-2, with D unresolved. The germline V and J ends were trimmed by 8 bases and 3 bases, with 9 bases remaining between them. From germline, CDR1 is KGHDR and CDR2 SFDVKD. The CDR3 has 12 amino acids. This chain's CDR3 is CATKGGDYGYTF. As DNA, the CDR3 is TGTGCCACCAAGGGCGGTGACTATGGCTACACCTTC.

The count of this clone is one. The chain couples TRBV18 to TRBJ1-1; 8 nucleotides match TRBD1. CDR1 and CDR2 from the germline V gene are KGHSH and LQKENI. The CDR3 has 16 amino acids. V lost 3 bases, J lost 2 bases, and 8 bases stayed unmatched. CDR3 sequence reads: CASSPRQGAPNTEAFF. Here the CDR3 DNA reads TGTGCCAGCTCACCCCGGCAGGGGGCGCCTAACACTGAAGCTTTCTTT. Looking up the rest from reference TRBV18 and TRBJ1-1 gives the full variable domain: NAGVMQNPRHLVRRRGQEARLRCSPMKGHSHVYWYRQLPEEGLKFMVYLQKENIIDESGMPKERFSAEFPKEGPSILRIQQVVRGDSAAYFCASSPRQGAPNTEAFFGQGTRLTVV.

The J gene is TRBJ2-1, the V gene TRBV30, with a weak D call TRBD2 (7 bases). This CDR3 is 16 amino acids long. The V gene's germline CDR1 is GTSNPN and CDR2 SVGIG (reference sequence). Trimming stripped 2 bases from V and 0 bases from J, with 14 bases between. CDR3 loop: CAWSSLGGGSYNEQFF. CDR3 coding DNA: TGTGCCTGGAGTAGTTTAGGGGGGGGCTCCTACAATGAGCAGTTCTTC.

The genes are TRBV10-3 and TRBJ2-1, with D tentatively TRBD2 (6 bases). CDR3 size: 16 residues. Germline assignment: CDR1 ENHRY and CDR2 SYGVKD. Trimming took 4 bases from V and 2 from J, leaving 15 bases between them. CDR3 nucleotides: TGTGCCATCAGTGTCCGGGACTCCTCGCCCTACAATGAGCAGTTCTTC. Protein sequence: CAISVRDSSPYNEQFF.

The CDR3 DNA reads as TGTGCCTGGAGTCTATGGGAGGGCACTGAAGCTTTCTTT. Translation gives CAWSLWEGTEAFF. V and J are TRBV30 and TRBJ1-1; D remains ambiguous. Per the germline V gene, CDR1 is GTSNPN and CDR2 is SVGIG (reference sequence). Trimming took 2 bases from V and 4 from J, leaving 11 bases between them. The CDR3 contains 13 residues.

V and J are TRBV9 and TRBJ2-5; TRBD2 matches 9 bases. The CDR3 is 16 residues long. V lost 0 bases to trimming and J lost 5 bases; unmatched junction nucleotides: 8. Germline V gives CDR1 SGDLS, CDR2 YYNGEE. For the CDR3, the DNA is TGTGCCAGCAGCGTAGTTGCGGGGGGGCCCTGGGAGACCCAGTACTTC. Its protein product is CASSVVAGGPWETQYF.

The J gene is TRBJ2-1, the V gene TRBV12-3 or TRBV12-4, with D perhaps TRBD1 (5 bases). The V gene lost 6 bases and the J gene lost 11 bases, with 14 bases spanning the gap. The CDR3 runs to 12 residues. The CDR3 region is CASSTRVTKQFF. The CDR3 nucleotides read TGTGCCAGCAGCACCAGGGTAACGAAGCAGTTCTTC.

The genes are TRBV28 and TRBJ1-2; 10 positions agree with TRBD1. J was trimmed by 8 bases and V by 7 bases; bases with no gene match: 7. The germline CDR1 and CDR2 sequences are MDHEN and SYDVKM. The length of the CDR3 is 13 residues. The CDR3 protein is CASIRTGGEGYTF. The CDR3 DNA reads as TGTGCCAGCATCCGGACAGGGGGTGAGGGCTACACCTTC.

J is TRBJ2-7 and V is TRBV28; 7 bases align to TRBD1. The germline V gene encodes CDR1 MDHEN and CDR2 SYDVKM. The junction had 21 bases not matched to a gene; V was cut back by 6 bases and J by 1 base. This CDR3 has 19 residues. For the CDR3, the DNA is TGTGCCAGCAGCCTTCCTCAGGACAGGCCATCTATTCGTTCCTACGAGCAGTACTTC. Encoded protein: CASSLPQDRPSIRSYEQYF.

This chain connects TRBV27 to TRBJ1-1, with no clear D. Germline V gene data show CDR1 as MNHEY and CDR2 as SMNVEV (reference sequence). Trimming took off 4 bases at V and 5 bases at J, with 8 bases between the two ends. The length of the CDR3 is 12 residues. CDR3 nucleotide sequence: TGTGCCAGCAGTTCTTTCGGAACTGAAGCTTTCTTT. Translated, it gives CASSSFGTEAFF.

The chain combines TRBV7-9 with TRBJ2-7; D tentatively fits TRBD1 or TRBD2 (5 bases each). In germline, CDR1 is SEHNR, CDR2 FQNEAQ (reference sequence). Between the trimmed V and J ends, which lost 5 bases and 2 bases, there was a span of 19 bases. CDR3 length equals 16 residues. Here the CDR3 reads CASSASWGLGAYEQYF. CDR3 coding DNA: TGTGCCAGCAGCGCTTCGTGGGGGTTAGGCGCCTACGAGCAGTACTTC.

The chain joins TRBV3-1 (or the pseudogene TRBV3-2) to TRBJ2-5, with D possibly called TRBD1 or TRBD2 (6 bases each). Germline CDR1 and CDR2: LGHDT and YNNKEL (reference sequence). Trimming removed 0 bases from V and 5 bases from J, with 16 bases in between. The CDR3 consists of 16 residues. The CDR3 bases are TGTGCCAGCAGCCAAGACCCACTAGGGGGGAGCGAGACCCAGTACTTC. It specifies CASSQDPLGGSETQYF.

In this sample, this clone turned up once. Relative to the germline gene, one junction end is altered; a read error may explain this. In DNA, the CDR3 is TGTGCTAGCAGCCCCGAGGCTAGCGGTTACAATGAGCAGTTCTTC. Translated, it gives CASSPEASGYNEQFF. The chain uses TRBV7-7 and TRBJ2-1, with TRBD2 matching 7 bases. The CDR3 has 15 amino acids. Germline CDR1 reads SSHAT; CDR2 reads FNYEAQ (reference sequence).

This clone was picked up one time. The CDR3 reads CALTAQLSSYEQYF. The CDR3 DNA follows: TGTGCCTTAACCGCCCAACTGAGCTCCTACGAGCAGTACTTC. The V call is TRBV30, the J call TRBJ2-7; D unresolved. Germline V lookup: CDR1 GTSNPN, CDR2 SVGIG (reference sequence). The CDR3 extends over 14 amino acids. The germline V and J ends were trimmed by 7 bases and 0 bases, with 16 bases remaining between them.

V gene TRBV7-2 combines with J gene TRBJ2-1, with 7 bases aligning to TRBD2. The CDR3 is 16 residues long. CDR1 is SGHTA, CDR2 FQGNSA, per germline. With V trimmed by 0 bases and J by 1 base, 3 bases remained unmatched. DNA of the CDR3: TGTGCCAGCAGCTTAGCGGCTAGCGGATCCTACAATGAGCAGTTCTTC. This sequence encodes CASSLAASGSYNEQFF. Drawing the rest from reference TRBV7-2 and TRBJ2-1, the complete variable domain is GAGVSQSPSNKVTEKGKDVELRCDPISGHTALYWYRQSLGQGLEFLIYFQGNSAPDKSGLPSDRFSAERTGGSVSTLTIQRTQQEDSAVYLCASSLAASGSYNEQFFGPGTRLTVL.

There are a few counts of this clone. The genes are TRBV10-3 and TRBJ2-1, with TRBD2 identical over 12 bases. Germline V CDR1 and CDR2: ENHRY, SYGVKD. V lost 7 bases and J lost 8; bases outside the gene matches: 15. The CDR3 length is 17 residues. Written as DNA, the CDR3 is TGTGCCATCACCGCAGAGTTAACTAGCGGGAGGAGAGATGAGCAGTTCTTC. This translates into CAITAELTSGRRDEQFF.

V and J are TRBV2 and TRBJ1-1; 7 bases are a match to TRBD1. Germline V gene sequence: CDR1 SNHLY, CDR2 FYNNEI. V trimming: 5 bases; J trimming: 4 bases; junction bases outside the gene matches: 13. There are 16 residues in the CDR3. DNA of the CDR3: TGTGCCAGCAGTTCCTTAGGGGGCATAGGGGGCACTGAAGCTTTCTTT. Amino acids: CASSSLGGIGGTEAFF.

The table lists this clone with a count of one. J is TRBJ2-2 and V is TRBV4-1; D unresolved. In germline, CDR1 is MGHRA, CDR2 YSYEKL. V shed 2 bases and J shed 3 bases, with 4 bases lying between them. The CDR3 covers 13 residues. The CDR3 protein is CASSQLYTGELFF. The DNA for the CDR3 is TGCGCCAGCAGCCAACTTTACACCGGGGAGCTGTTTTTT.

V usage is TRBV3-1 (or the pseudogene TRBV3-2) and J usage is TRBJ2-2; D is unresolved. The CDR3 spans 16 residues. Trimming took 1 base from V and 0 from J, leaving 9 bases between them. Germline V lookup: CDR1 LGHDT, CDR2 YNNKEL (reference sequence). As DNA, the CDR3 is TGTGCCAGCAGCCAAGCCCAGATAGCGAACACCGGGGAGCTGTTTTTT. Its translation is CASSQAQIANTGELFF.